These 5 T cell receptor beta chains were all obtained from the same sample, sequenced in a study of T cell clones after liver transplantation. The table came from immunoSEQ multiplex PCR; TCRdb's copy has only in-frame clones and leaves some out. The sample records some 60,000 clones, over 55% being singletons. Sample: CD4+ T cells from blood, taken before liver transplant. The receptors were gathered from a human donor who received a liver transplant.

The J gene is TRBJ2-7, the V gene TRBV18, with 10 bases aligning to TRBD1. V was pared by 2 bases and J by 0 bases, with 1 base of the junction left unmatched. Germline V gene lookup returns CDR1 KGHSH and CDR2 LQKENI. The CDR3 sequence is 15 residues long. The CDR3, as DNA: TGTGCCAGCTCACCAAGGGACAGGGGCTCCTACGAGCAGTACTTC. Its translation: CASSPRDRGSYEQYF.

The genes are TRBV5-1 and TRBJ1-1, with 9 bases aligning to TRBD1. Germline V gene data show CDR1 as SGHRS and CDR2 as YFSETQ. This CDR3 spans 14 amino acids. With 6 bases clipped from V and 5 bases from J, the junction kept 8 bases outside the gene matches. CDR3 coding DNA: TGCGCCAGCACCCCGGGACAGGGACGGACTGAAGCTTTCTTT. Residues: CASTPGQGRTEAFF.

The rearrangement joins TRBV6-1 to TRBJ2-2; D perhaps matches TRBD1 (6 bases). This CDR3 is built from 15 residues. V dropped 2 bases and J dropped 7 bases, with 14 bases sitting between them. Germline V gene lookup returns CDR1 MNHNS and CDR2 SASEGT. CDR3 residues: CASSESWGPGGELFF. Written as DNA, the CDR3 is TGTGCCAGCAGTGAATCTTGGGGGCCGGGCGGGGAGCTGTTTTTT.

The chain is built from TRBV7-8 and TRBJ2-3, with TRBD2 matching 13 bases. V dropped 1 base and J dropped 3; count of bases not matched to a gene: 7. CDR1 is SGHVS and CDR2 is FQNEAQ in the germline V gene. The CDR3 covers 18 residues. CDR3 coding DNA: TGTGCCAGCAGCTTAGACACTAGCGGGGGGGCCAGGACAGATACGCAGTATTTT. This translates into CASSLDTSGGARTDTQYF.

The V call is TRBV7-9, the J call TRBJ1-2; D remains ambiguous. CDR3 length equals 14 residues. Deletions cut 5 bases from V and 4 bases from J, with 14 bases between. The V gene's germline CDR1 is SEHNR and CDR2 FQNEAQ (reference sequence). CDR3 sequence reads: CASSPKGVFYGYTF. The CDR3 DNA reads TGTGCCAGCAGCCCAAAGGGAGTCTTCTATGGCTACACCTTC.